This T cell receptor (beta chain) is from a study of graft-versus-host responses after intestinal transplantation. Overall study: Recipients were given multivisceral, liver-intestinal, or isolated intestinal transplants. Among the recipients, all got anti-thymocyte globulin induction and then tacrolimus and steroids for around 3 years. Broader study findings: Early post-transplant HvG declines were associated with peak circulating GvH clone levels. Allografts of one patient group, those with graft-donor T cell macrochimerism, had high graft-versus-host to host-versus-graft clonal ratios.

Concerning this clone itself: Its specificity is unknown.

Using immunoSEQ multiplex PCR, the repertoire was profiled, and TCRdb retains in-frame clones only, with some absent. The table has about 96,000 clones, more than 85% seen once. The clonotype originates from a human donor who received an intestinal transplant. The material sequenced was unstimulated CD4+ T cells sorted from spleen or lymph node cells, taken before intestinal transplant.

Here the CDR3 reads CASSPSLYEQYF. The CDR3 DNA is TGTGCCAGCTCACCAAGCCTGTACGAGCAGTACTTC. V gene TRBV18 combines with J gene TRBJ2-7; D unresolved. V lost 2 bases, J lost 4 bases, and 6 bases lay in between. The germline gives CDR1 KGHSH, CDR2 LQKENI. The CDR3 is 12 residues long.